This T cell receptor (beta chain) was captured in a study of cytomegalovirus exposure and HLA in healthy donors. Whole-study results and caveats: Analyzed later, association rates of TCRs varied across HLA loci, with DRB1 most and HLA-C fewest. Later analysis suggested links between common viral pathogens and several top significant clusters.

The PCR used 60 Vbeta and 13 Jbeta primers. TCRdb's copy holds only in-frame clones and misses some; the assay was immunoSEQ multiplex PCR. The sample lists about 90,000 clones, about 72% seen once, with 15% to 20% in the top ten. Notes on this clone: The antigen remains unidentified.

This TCR came from an older woman in good health and CMV-seropositive. Sequenced input: PBMCs.

CDR3: CASSIGTGGSSPLHF. The CDR3 coding sequence is TGTGCCAGCAGCATAGGGACAGGGGGGAGTTCACCCCTCCACTTT. The chain employs TRBV5-6 and TRBJ1-6, with 11 bases matching TRBD1. The V and J ends lost 4 bases and 9 bases, in that order; junction bases with no gene match: 6. The CDR3 contains 15 residues. CDR1 is SGHDT and CDR2 is YYEEEE in the germline V gene.